The T cell receptor (beta chain) under discussion was sequenced for a study of T cells in Graves' hyperthyroidism and ophthalmopathy. The germline V and J ends were trimmed by 0 bases and 6 bases, with 8 bases remaining between them. CDR1 is MNHEY and CDR2 is SVGEGT in the germline V gene. CDR3 length equals 13 residues. This clonotype occurred many times. Each person with ophthalmopathy scored at least 3 on the Clinical Activity Score, reached NOSPECS grade 4 or higher, and had been ill under 3 months. The study based diagnoses on clinical symptoms, serum thyroxine and TRAb, thyroid ultrasound and orbital computed tomography. Isolation of PBMCs was performed on approximately 10 ml fresh peripheral blood. Amplification of TCR beta CDR3 regions used RNA as the template. HTBI primers were employed in a first-round RT-PCR of the TCR CDR3. Using its own MiXCR run on the multiplex PCR reads, TCRdb lists one record per CDR3 protein. The data hold about 640,000 distinct CDR3 sequences, with more than 12% observed a single time.

The clonotype originates from a woman aged 45-59 years with Graves' ophthalmopathy. Sequenced input: blood. This chain uses TRBV6-2 or TRBV6-3 with TRBJ1-1; D unclear. CDR3 loop: CASSYSLRAEAFF. The CDR3 nucleotides are TGTGCCAGCAGTTACTCGTTGAGGGCTGAAGCTTTCTTT.